These 27 T cell receptor beta chains originate from one sample sequenced in a study of cytomegalovirus exposure and HLA in healthy donors (dated by TCRdb to about 2017). Library creation used the immunoSEQ multiplex PCR assay. For the multiplex PCR, a mixture combining 60 forward primers for TCR Vbeta segments and 13 reverse primers for TCR Jbeta segments was used. In TCRdb, the immuneACCESS table is reduced to in-frame sequences with V and J assigned. These tables do not hold every clone; where another copy was compared, an unresolved V gene accounts for under half, and the others remain unexplained. The sample has about 100,000 clones on record, more than 80% of them singletons. About 3.6% of the sample is taken by the ten largest. The sequencing sample was made of PBMCs. The receptors were gathered from a man aged 30 to 39 in good health and CMV-seronegative.

The rearrangement joins TRBV18 to TRBJ1-5; a weak D match, TRBD1 (5 bases). Germline lookup yields CDR1 KGHSH and CDR2 LQKENI. Trimming stripped 3 bases from V and 4 bases from J, with 13 bases between. The CDR3 runs to 15 residues. This CDR3 reads CASSPASSGNQPQHF. CDR3 in DNA: TGTGCCAGCTCACCGGCCAGTTCAGGGAATCAGCCCCAGCATTTT.

The chain employs TRBV5-1 and TRBJ1-5; D not certain. The CDR3 totals 15 residues. V lost 1 base and J lost 4, with 12 bases in between. CDR1 SGHRS and CDR2 YFSETQ come from the germline V gene. The CDR3 region is CASSLFGELNQPQHF. Here the CDR3 DNA reads TGCGCCAGCAGCTTGTTCGGGGAATTGAATCAGCCCCAGCATTTT.

For the CDR3, the DNA is TGTGCCAGCAGTGATCCCAGGAACACAGATACGCAGTATTTT. Its translation is CASSDPRNTDTQYF. This sequence joins TRBV6-1 and TRBJ2-3; D ambiguous. Per germline, CDR1 MNHNS and CDR2 SASEGT. V dropped 3 bases and J dropped 2 bases, with 9 bases sitting between them. The CDR3 sequence is 14 residues long.

The chain carries TRBV19 and TRBJ2-3; TRBD1 aligns across 7 bases. The germline V gene has CDR1 LNHDA and CDR2 SQIVND (reference sequence). V trimming: 4 bases; J trimming: 2 bases; junction bases outside the gene matches: 6. The CDR3 runs 15 residues. CDR3: CASSTLDRATDTQYF. The CDR3 DNA follows: TGTGCCAGTAGTACCCTCGACAGGGCCACAGATACGCAGTATTTT.

The V and J genes are TRBV4-2 and TRBJ1-5, with D tentatively TRBD1 (6 bases). Trimming removed 0 bases from V and 0 bases from J, with 15 bases in between. Germline CDR1 is LGHNA and CDR2 is YNFKEQ. The CDR3 has 18 residues. Written as DNA, the CDR3 is TGTGCCAGCAGCCAAGAGCAGGGGTCCTTCTATAGCAATCAGCCCCAGCATTTT. Protein product: CASSQEQGSFYSNQPQHF.

The gene calls are TRBV5-1 and TRBJ2-1, with 8 bases lining up with TRBD1. With V trimmed by 4 bases and J by 8 bases, 11 bases remained unmatched. There are 15 residues in the CDR3. Germline values: CDR1 SGHRS, CDR2 YFSETQ. In DNA, the CDR3 is TGCGCCAGCAGCCCCGGAACAGGGGGAGGTTATGAGCAGTTCTTC. This encodes CASSPGTGGGYEQFF.

A single count supports this clone. The chain is built from TRBV19 and TRBJ2-1; 9 bases match TRBD1. The V segment lost 5 bases and the J segment 7 bases; nucleotides outside the gene matches: 9. Germline values: CDR1 LNHDA, CDR2 SQIVND (reference sequence). The CDR3 is 15 amino acids. The CDR3: CASSSLGTGWNEQFF. Written as DNA, the CDR3 is TGTGCCAGTAGTTCCTTGGGGACAGGGTGGAATGAGCAGTTCTTC.

The gene calls are TRBV30 and TRBJ2-1; possible D gene TRBD1, 5 bases. Trimming took 0 bases from V and 3 from J, leaving 12 bases between them. The CDR3 extends over 15 amino acids. Germline CDR1 GTSNPN, CDR2 SVGIG (reference sequence). CDR3 amino acids: CAWSVGGGHYNEQFF. The CDR3 DNA reads as TGTGCCTGGAGTGTGGGTGGTGGACACTACAATGAGCAGTTCTTC.

The chain joins TRBV6-5 to TRBJ2-7; 9 positions agree with TRBD1. The CDR3 is 14 residues long. Germline V CDR1 and CDR2: MNHEY, SVGAGI. Trimming at V came to 6 bases and at J to 7 bases, leaving 10 bases not matched to a gene. CDR3 bases: TGTGCCAGCAGCCTAAGACAGGGGGTTGGGGAGCAGTACTTC. This translates into CASSLRQGVGEQYF.

The chain joins TRBV7-8 to TRBJ1-5; 10 positions agree with TRBD1. The CDR3 runs 14 residues. The germline gives CDR1 SGHVS, CDR2 FQNEAQ. The V and J ends lost 5 bases and 5 bases, in that order; junction bases with no gene match: 3. CDR3 nucleotides: TGTGCCAGCAGCCAGGGACAGGGGTATCAGCCCCAGCATTTT. This sequence encodes CASSQGQGYQPQHF.

The chain uses TRBV27 and TRBJ2-1, with 10 bases aligning to TRBD2. Germline V lookup: CDR1 MNHEY, CDR2 SMNVEV (reference sequence). CDR3 size: 19 residues. Trimming removed 3 bases from V and 2 bases from J; junction bases left unmatched: 13. CDR3 sequence (DNA): TGTGCCAGCAGTTTCGGCAGGGGCGGGCTAGCGGGAGCCTACAATGAGCAGTTCTTC. It is translated as CASSFGRGGLAGAYNEQFF.

The chain couples TRBV5-1 to TRBJ2-6; 7 bases map to TRBD1. The trim removed 4 bases at V and 7 bases at J, leaving 8 bases unmatched. This CDR3 region has 15 residues. Germline V gene data show CDR1 as SGHRS and CDR2 as YFSETQ. The CDR3 DNA is TGCGCCAGCAGCCCGGACAGGACGGGAGCCAACGTCCTGACTTTC. Translated, it gives CASSPDRTGANVLTF.

This chain connects TRBV7-9 to TRBJ1-1; D not resolved. CDR1 SEHNR and CDR2 FQNEAQ come from the germline V gene (reference sequence). This CDR3 has 12 amino acids. Trimming cost V 1 base and J 6 bases, with 6 bases left between them. Here the CDR3 reads CASSLGQAEAFF. The CDR3 DNA is TGTGCCAGCAGCTTAGGGCAAGCTGAAGCTTTCTTT. Filled out from reference TRBV7-9 and TRBJ1-1, the complete variable domain reads DTGVSQNPRHKITKRGQNVTFRCDPISEHNRLYWYRQTLGQGPEFLTYFQNEAQLEKSRLLSDRFSAERPKGSFSTLEIQRTEQGDSAMYLCASSLGQAEAFFGQGTRLTVV.

This chain links TRBV29-1 with TRBJ2-5; 7 bases line up with TRBD2. V was pared by 7 bases and J by 0 bases, with 11 bases of the junction left unmatched. Germline CDR1 is SQVTM and CDR2 is ANQGSEA. This CDR3 is built from 15 residues. As DNA, the CDR3 is TGCAGCGCGGCAGCCGGGAGGCGTTACCAAGAGACCCAGTACTTC. Translating gives CSAAAGRRYQETQYF.

The sample holds a few counts of this clone. The V gene is TRBV6-5, the J gene TRBJ2-7, with 15 nucleotides matching TRBD2. Germline-derived CDR1 and CDR2 are MNHEY and SVGAGI. The CDR3 has 16 residues. Trimming took 4 bases from V and 3 from J; bases not matched to a gene: 4. This CDR3 is CASSWGTSGGRYEQYF. CDR3 sequence (DNA): TGTGCCAGCAGTTGGGGGACTAGCGGGGGGCGCTACGAGCAGTACTTC.

The chain links TRBV14 to TRBJ1-3; 8 bases agree with TRBD1. The junction had 8 bases not matched to a gene; V was cut back by 4 bases and J by 0 bases. In germline, CDR1 is SGHDN, CDR2 FVKESK. The CDR3 spans 17 residues. CDR3 DNA: TGTGCCAGCAGCCTCCATCCGACAGGGGTCTCTGGAAACACCATATATTTT. Protein product: CASSLHPTGVSGNTIYF.

This clone was detected only a few times. V and J are TRBV5-4 and TRBJ2-1; possibly TRBD1 for D (5 bases). Per the germline V gene, CDR1 is SGHNT and CDR2 is YYREEE (reference sequence). CDR3 length: 12 amino acids. V dropped 4 bases and J dropped 10 bases, with 12 bases sitting between them. The CDR3 region is CASSHTGLEQFF. The CDR3 DNA follows: TGTGCCAGCAGCCATACAGGTCTAGAGCAGTTCTTC.

The V call is TRBV6-1, the J call TRBJ2-1; no clear D gene. V gave up 6 bases and J gave up 2 bases, with 8 bases separating them. The CDR3 length is 13 residues. CDR1 is MNHNS and CDR2 is SASEGT in the germline V gene. As DNA, the CDR3 is TGTGCCAGCAGGTTGGGCGCCTACAATGAGCAGTTCTTC. It yields the protein CASRLGAYNEQFF.

This clone was counted a single time. This chain joins TRBV4-1 and TRBJ1-5; D uncertain. The CDR3 loop spans 13 amino acids. Trimming removed 1 base at V and 3 bases at J, with 4 bases between. Germline CDR1 is MGHRA and CDR2 is YSYEKL. CDR3: CASSQGANQPQHF. The CDR3 DNA reads as TGCGCCAGCAGCCAAGGGGCCAATCAGCCCCAGCATTTT.

The chain recombines TRBV11-2 with TRBJ1-4, with D possibly being TRBD1 (5 bases). Germline CDR1 SGHAT, CDR2 FQNNGV. The CDR3 loop spans 15 amino acids. V dropped 5 bases and J dropped 8 bases, with 18 bases sitting between them. The CDR3, as DNA: TGTGCCAGCAGCACCCCAAGCAGGGCCGGGGAAAAACTGTTTTTT. Its translation is CASSTPSRAGEKLFF. Full variable domain (missing parts from reference TRBV11-2 and TRBJ1-4): EAGVAQSPRYKIIEKRQSVAFWCNPISGHATLYWYQQILGQGPKLLIQFQNNGVVDDSQLPKDRFSAERLKGVDSTLKIQPAKLEDSAVYLCASSTPSRAGEKLFFGSGTQLSVL.

The chain combines TRBV5-3 with TRBJ1-1, with TRBD1 matching over 10 bases. TRBV5-3 is an open reading frame whose function is uncertain. The CDR3 loop spans 17 amino acids. V was pared by 4 bases and J by 0 bases, with 9 bases of the junction left unmatched. The DNA for the CDR3 is TGTGCCAGAAGCCGGGACAGGGGATCCAGGATGAACACTGAAGCTTTCTTT. Residues: CARSRDRGSRMNTEAFF.

This chain uses TRBV7-9 with TRBJ2-2; the match to TRBD2 covers 15 bases. The CDR3 consists of 16 residues. The junction had 4 bases not matched to a gene; V was cut back by 6 bases and J by 5 bases. Germline V lookup: CDR1 SEHNR, CDR2 FQNEAQ (reference sequence). CDR3 region: CASRPGTSGGTGELFF. CDR3 nucleotides: TGTGCCAGCAGACCCGGGACTAGCGGGGGGACCGGGGAGCTGTTTTTT.

The chain links TRBV29-1 to TRBJ2-1; 9 bases are shared with TRBD2. In germline, CDR1 is SQVTM, CDR2 ANQGSEA. The CDR3 spans 17 residues. The V gene end was trimmed by 1 base and the J gene end by 8 bases; junction bases not matched to a gene: 15. The CDR3 nucleotides are TGCAGCGTTGAAGTTCGGGCCGCGGGGGGGGATATGGATGAGCAGTTCTTC. Translated: CSVEVRAAGGDMDEQFF.

The chain joins TRBV6-5 to TRBJ1-2; D is unclear. V lost 5 bases to trimming and J lost 0 bases, with 13 bases between them. Germline CDR1 and CDR2: MNHEY and SVGAGI. This CDR3 has 15 residues. The CDR3 loop reads CASSKRRQANYGYTF. The CDR3, as DNA: TGTGCCAGCAGTAAGAGACGGCAGGCTAACTATGGCTACACCTTC.

The gene calls are TRBV4-1 and TRBJ1-1, with D perhaps matching TRBD1 (5 bases). This CDR3 is built from 16 residues. The germline V gene encodes CDR1 MGHRA and CDR2 YSYEKL. Trimming cost V 4 bases and J 3 bases, with 18 bases left between them. The CDR3 sequence: CASSPRGAGWDTEAFF. The CDR3 DNA reads as TGCGCCAGCAGCCCCCGCGGTGCAGGGTGGGACACTGAAGCTTTCTTT.

This chain joins TRBV5-1 and TRBJ2-7, with TRBD1 matching 8 bases. Germline lookup yields CDR1 SGHRS and CDR2 YFSETQ. V lost 0 bases, J lost 3 bases, and 2 bases stayed unmatched. The CDR3 runs 14 residues. The CDR3: CASSLGQGRYEQYF. CDR3 sequence (DNA): TGCGCCAGCAGCTTGGGACAGGGGCGCTACGAGCAGTACTTC.

This rearrangement joins TRBV28 to TRBJ2-7; maybe TRBD1 (5 bases). V was pared by 4 bases and J by 2 bases, with 36 bases between. CDR1 MDHEN and CDR2 SYDVKM come from the germline V gene. The CDR3 spans 22 residues. In DNA form, the CDR3 reads TGTGCCAGCAGTTCCTATATTGGGATGGGGCCGGCTGCATCCTACCTCGCCTACGAGCAGTACTTC. It yields the protein CASSSYIGMGPAASYLAYEQYF.